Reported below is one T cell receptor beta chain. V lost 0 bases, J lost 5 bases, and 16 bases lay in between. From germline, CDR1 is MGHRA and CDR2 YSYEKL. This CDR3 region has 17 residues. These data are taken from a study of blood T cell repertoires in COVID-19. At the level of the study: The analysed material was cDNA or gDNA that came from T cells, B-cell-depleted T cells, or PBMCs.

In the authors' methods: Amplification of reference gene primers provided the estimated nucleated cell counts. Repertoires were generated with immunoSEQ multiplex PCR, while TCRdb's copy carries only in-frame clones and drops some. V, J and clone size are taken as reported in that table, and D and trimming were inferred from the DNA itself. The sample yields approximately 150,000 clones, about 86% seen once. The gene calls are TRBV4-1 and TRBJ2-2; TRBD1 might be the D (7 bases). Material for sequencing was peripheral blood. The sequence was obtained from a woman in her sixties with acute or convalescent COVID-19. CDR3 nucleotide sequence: TGCGCCAGCAGCCAAGATGAGGCAGGGGGGTGGACCGGGGAGCTGTTTTTT. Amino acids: CASSQDEAGGWTGELFF.